This T cell receptor beta chain was documented in a study of T cell responses to AZD1222 COVID-19 vaccine. The protocol was immunoSEQ multiplex PCR, while the TCRdb copy is restricted to in-frame clones and leaves out a portion. The sample includes some 70,000 clones, around 80% seen only once; the top ten take roughly an eighth. With 4 bases removed from V and 2 bases from J, the gap between germline ends came to 11 bases. Looked up from germline, CDR1 is MGHRA and CDR2 is YSYEKL. The CDR3 contains 14 residues. Sequences were derived from peripheral blood, sampled 28 days after the second AZD1222 dose. J is TRBJ2-5 and V is TRBV4-1, with D perhaps matching TRBD2 (6 bases). The source of this sequence is an adult who received the AZD1222 COVID-19 vaccine. The CDR3 is CASSLRGLQETQYF. CDR3 coding DNA: TGCGCCAGCAGCCTAAGAGGACTACAAGAGACCCAGTACTTC.